The entry below gives a single T cell receptor beta chain sequence along with its context. This sample was taken from a study of blood T cell repertoires in COVID-19. Only in-frame clones appear in the TCRdb table, and some are missing; sequencing was by immunoSEQ multiplex PCR. This table has some 290,000 clones, roughly 90% appearing once. The CDR3 has 16 residues. Enrollment of patients from Seattle took place during active infection, with longitudinal follow-up. The receptor was derived from a woman in her 30s with COVID-19, enrolled during active disease. The source material was peripheral blood. The chain uses TRBV21-1 and TRBJ2-3; no DNA check was done on the table's D call, TRBD2. TRBV21-1 is tagged as a pseudogene. This CDR3 is CASSKELAGAPDTQYF. In DNA, the CDR3 is TGTGCCAGCAGCAAAGAACTAGCGGGAGCCCCAGATACGCAGTATTTT.